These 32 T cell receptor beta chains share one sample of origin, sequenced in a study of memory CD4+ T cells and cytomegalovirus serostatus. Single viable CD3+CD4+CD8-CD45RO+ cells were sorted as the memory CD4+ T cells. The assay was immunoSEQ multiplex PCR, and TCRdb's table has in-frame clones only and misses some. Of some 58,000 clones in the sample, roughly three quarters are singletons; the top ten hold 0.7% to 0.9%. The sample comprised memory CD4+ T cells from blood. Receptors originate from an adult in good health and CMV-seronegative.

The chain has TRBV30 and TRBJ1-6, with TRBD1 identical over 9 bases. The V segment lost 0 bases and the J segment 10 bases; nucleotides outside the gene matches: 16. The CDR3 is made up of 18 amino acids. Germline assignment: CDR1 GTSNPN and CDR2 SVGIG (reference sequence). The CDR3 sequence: CAWSVSYGTGTGWSPLHF. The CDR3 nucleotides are TGTGCCTGGAGTGTATCTTACGGAACCGGGACAGGGTGGTCACCCCTCCACTTT.

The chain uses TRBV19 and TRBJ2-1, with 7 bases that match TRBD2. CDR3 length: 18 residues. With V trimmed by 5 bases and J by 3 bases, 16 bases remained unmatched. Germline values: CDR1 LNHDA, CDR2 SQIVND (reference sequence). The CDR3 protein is CASSFKGPGSGNYNEQFF. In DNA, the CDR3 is TGTGCCAGTAGTTTCAAGGGCCCCGGGAGCGGGAACTACAATGAGCAGTTCTTC.

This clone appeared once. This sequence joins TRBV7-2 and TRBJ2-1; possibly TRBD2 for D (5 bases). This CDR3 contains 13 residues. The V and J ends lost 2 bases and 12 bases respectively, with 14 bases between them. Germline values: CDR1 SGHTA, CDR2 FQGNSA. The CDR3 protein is CASSLYGSAGQFF. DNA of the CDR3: TGTGCCAGCAGCTTATACGGTTCGGCGGGGCAGTTCTTC.

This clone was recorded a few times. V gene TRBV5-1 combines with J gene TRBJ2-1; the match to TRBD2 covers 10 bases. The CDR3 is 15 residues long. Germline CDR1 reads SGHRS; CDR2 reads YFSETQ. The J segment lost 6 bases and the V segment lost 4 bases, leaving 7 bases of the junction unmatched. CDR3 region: CASSTSGGASNEQFF. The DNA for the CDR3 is TGCGCCAGCAGCACAAGCGGGGGGGCAAGCAATGAGCAGTTCTTC.

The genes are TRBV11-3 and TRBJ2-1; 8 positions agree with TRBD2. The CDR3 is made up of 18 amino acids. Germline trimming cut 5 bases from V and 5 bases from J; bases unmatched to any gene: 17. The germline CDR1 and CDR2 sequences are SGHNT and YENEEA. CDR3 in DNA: TGTGCCAGCAGCCCACGAGGGGCGGGGGGCCCGACCCACAATGAGCAGTTCTTC. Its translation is CASSPRGAGGPTHNEQFF. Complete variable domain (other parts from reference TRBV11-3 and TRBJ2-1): EAGVVQSPRYKIIEKKQPVAFWCNPISGHNTLYWYLQNLGQGPELLIRYENEEAVDDSQLPKDRFSAERLKGVDSTLKIQPAELGDSAVYLCASSPRGAGGPTHNEQFFGPGTRLTVL.

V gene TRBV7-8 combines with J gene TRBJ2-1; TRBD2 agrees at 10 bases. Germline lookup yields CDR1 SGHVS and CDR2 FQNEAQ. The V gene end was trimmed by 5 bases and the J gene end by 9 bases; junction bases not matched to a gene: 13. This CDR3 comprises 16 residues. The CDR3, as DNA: TGTGCCAGCAGCAGTGTAGGGGCTAGCGGGAGAGTTGAGCAGTTCTTC. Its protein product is CASSSVGASGRVEQFF.

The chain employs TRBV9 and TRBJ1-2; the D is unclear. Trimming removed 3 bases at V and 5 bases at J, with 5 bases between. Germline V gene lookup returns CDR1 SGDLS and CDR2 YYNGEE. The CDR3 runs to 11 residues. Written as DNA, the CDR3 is TGTGCCAGCAGCGAGGGTTATGGCTACACCTTC. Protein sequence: CASSEGYGYTF.

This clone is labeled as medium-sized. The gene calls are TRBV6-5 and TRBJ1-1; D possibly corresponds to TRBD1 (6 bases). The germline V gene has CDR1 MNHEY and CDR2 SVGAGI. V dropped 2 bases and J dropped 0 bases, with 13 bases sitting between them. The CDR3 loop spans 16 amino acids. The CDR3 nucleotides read TGTGCCAGCAGTTACCCCTCGACAGGACTGAACACTGAAGCTTTCTTT. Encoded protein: CASSYPSTGLNTEAFF.

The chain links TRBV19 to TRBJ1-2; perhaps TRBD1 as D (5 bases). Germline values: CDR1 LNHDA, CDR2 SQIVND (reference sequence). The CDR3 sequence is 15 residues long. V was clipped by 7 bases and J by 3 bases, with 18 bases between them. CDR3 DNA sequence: TGTGCCAGTACTAATACAGGAGGGACTGACTATGGCTACACCTTC. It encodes CASTNTGGTDYGYTF.

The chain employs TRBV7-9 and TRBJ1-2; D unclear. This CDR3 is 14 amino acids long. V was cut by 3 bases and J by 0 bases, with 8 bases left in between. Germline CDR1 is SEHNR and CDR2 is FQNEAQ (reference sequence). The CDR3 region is CASSLVSTNYGYTF. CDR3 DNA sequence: TGTGCCAGCAGCTTGGTCAGCACTAACTATGGCTACACCTTC.

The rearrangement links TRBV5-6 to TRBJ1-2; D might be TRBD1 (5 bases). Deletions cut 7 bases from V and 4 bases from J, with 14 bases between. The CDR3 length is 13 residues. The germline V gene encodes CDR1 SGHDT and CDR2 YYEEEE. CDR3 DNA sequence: TGTGCCAGCTTTCCGGGACTTGGCTATGGCTACACCTTC. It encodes CASFPGLGYGYTF.

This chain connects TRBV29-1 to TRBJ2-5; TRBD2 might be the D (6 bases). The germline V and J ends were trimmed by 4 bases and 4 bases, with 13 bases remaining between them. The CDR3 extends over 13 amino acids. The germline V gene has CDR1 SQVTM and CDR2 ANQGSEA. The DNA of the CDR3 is TGCAGCGTTGGGGGGACTTTCGGAGAGACCCAGTACTTC. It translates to CSVGGTFGETQYF.

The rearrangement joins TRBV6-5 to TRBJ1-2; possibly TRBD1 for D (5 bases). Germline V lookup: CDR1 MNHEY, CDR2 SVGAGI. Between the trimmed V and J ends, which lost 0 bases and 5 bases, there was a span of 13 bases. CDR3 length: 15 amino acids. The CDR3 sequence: CASSYSGTARYGYTF. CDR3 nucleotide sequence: TGTGCCAGCAGTTACTCGGGGACCGCTAGGTATGGCTACACCTTC.

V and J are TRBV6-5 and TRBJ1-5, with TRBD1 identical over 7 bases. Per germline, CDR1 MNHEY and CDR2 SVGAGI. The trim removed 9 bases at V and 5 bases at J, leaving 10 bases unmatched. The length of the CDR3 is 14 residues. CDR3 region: CASQTVQGDQPQHF. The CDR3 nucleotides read TGTGCCAGTCAAACTGTCCAGGGGGATCAGCCCCAGCATTTT.

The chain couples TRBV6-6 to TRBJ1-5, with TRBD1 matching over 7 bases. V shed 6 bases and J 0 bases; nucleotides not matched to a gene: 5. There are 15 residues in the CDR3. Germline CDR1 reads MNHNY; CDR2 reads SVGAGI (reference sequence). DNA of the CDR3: TGTGCCAGCAGCCTACAGGGGTTTAGCAATCAGCCCCAGCATTTT. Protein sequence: CASSLQGFSNQPQHF.

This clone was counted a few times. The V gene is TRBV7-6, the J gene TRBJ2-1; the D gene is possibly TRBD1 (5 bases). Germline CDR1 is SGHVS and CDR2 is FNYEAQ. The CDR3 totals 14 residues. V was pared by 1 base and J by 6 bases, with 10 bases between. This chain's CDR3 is CASSLVVGANEQFF. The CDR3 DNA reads TGTGCCAGCAGCTTAGTGGTAGGGGCCAATGAGCAGTTCTTC.

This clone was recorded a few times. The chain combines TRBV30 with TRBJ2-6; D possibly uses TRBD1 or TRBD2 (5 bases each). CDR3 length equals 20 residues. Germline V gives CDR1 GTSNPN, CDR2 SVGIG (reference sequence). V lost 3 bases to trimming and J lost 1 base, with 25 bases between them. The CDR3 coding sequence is TGTGCCTGGAGCGGAAAAGGCCCGGGACCTAAGGTATCTGGGGCCAACGTCCTGACTTTC. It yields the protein CAWSGKGPGPKVSGANVLTF.

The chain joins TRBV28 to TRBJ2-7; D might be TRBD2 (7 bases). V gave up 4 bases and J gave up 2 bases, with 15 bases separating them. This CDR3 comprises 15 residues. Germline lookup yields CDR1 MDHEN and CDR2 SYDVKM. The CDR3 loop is CASSSPRGGAYEQYF. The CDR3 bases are TGTGCCAGCAGTTCCCCCAGAGGGGGGGCCTACGAGCAGTACTTC.

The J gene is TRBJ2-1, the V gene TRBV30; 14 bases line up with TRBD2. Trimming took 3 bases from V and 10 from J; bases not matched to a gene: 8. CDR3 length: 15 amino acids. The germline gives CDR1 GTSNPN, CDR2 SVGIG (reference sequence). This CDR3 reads CAWRDPGTSGREQFF. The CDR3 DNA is TGTGCCTGGAGGGACCCCGGGACTAGCGGGAGAGAGCAGTTCTTC.

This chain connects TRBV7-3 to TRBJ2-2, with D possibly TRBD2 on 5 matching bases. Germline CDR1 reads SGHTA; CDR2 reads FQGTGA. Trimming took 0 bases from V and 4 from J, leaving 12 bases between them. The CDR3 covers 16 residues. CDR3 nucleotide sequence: TGTGCCAGCAGCTTAACCGGGGATCGGGGCACCGGGGAGCTGTTTTTT. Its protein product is CASSLTGDRGTGELFF.

CDR3: CASSPNGNTIYF. The CDR3 region has the DNA TGTGCCAGCAGTCCTAATGGAAACACCATATATTTT. The V call is TRBV2, the J call TRBJ1-3; D not resolved. Trimming took off 5 bases at V and 3 bases at J, with 5 bases between the two ends. The CDR3 has 12 residues. Germline CDR1 is SNHLY and CDR2 is FYNNEI. The full variable domain, with the rest looked up from reference TRBV2 and TRBJ1-3, is EPEVTQTPSHQVTQMGQEVILRCVPISNHLYFYWYRQILGQKVEFLVSFYNNEISEKSEIFDDQFSVERPDGSNFTLKIRSTKLEDSAMYFCASSPNGNTIYFGEGSWLTVV.

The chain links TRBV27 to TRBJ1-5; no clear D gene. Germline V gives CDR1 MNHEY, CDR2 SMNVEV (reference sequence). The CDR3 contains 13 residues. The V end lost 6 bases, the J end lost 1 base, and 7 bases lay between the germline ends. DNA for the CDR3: TGTGCCAGCAGCATCGGGAGCAATCAGCCCCAGCATTTT. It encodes CASSIGSNQPQHF.

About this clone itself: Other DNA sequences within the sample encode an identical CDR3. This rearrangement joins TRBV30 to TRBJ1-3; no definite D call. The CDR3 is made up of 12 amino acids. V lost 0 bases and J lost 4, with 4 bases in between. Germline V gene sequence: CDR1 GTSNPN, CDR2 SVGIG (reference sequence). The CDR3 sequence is CAWSVGGNTIYF. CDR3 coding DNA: TGTGCCTGGAGTGTTGGGGGAAACACCATATATTTT.

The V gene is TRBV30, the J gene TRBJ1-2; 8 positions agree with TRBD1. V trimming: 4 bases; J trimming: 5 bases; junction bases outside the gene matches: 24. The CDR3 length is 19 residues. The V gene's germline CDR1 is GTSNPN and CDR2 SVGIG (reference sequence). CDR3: CAWTRRQGALPTVRYGYTF. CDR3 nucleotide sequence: TGTGCCTGGACCAGGAGGCAGGGGGCCCTCCCAACTGTTAGGTATGGCTACACCTTC.

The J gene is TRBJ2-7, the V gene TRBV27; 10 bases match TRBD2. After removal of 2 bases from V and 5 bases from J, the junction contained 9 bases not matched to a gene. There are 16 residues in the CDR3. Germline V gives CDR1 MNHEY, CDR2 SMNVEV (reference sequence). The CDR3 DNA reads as TGTGCCAGCAGTTTACTAGCGGGAGCTCTCCCGGACGAGCAGTACTTC. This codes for CASSLLAGALPDEQYF.

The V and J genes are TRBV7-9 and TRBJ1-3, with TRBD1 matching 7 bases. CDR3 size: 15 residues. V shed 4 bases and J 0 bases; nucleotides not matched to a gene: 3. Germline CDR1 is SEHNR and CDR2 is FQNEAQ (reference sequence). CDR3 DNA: TGTGCCAGCAGCTCGGGACAGAGCTCTGGAAACACCATATATTTT. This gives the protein CASSSGQSSGNTIYF. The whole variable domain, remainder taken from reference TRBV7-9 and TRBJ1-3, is DTGVSQNPRHKITKRGQNVTFRCDPISEHNRLYWYRQTLGQGPEFLTYFQNEAQLEKSRLLSDRFSAERPKGSFSTLEIQRTEQGDSAMYLCASSSGQSSGNTIYFGEGSWLTVV.

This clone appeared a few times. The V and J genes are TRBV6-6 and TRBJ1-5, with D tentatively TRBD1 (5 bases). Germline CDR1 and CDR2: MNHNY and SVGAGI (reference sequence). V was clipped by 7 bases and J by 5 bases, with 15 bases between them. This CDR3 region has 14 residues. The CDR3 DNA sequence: TGTGCCAGCACCTCCGGGGACTCCTATCAGCCCCAGCATTTT. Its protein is CASTSGDSYQPQHF.

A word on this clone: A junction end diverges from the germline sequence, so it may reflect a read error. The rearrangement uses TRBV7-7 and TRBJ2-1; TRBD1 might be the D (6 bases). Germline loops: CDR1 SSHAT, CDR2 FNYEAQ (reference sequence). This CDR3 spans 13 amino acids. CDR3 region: CASSPGQYNEQFF. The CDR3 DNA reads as TGTGCTAGCAGCCCAGGACAGTACAATGAGCAGTTCTTC.

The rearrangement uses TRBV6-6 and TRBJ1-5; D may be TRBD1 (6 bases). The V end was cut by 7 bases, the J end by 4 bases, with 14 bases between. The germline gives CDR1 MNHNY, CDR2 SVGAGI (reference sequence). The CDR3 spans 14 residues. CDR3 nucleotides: TGTGCCAGCAATACAGGGTTCCAAAATCAGCCCCAGCATTTT. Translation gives CASNTGFQNQPQHF.

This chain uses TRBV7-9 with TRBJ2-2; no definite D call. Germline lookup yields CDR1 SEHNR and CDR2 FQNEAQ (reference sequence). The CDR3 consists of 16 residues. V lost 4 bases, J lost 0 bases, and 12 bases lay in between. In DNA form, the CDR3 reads TGTGCCAGCAGCTGGGCCAGGCGTTCGAACACCGGGGAGCTGTTTTTT. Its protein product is CASSWARRSNTGELFF.

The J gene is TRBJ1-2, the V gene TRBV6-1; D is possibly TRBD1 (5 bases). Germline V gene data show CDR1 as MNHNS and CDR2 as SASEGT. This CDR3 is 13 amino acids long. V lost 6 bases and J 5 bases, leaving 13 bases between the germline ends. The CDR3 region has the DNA TGTGCCAGCAGGGCCGGGACCGAGTATGGCTACACCTTC. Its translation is CASRAGTEYGYTF.

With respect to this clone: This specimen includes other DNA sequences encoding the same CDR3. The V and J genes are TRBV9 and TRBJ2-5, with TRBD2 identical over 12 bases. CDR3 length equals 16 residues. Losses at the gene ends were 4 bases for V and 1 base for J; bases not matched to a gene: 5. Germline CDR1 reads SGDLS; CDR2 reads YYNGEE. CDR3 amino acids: CASSPRGLAGQETQYF. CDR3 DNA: TGTGCCAGCAGCCCAAGGGGACTAGCGGGCCAAGAGACCCAGTACTTC.